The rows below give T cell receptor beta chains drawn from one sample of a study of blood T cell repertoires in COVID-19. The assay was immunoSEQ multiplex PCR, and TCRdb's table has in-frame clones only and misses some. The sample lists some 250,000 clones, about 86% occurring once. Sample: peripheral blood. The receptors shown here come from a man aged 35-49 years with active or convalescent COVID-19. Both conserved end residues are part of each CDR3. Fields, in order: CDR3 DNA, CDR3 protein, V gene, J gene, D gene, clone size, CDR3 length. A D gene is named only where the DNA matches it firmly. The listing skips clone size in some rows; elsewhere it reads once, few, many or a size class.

TGCGCCAGCAGCTTGGGACAGGCGCTCACCGGGGAGCTGTTTTTT,CASSLGQALTGELFF,TRBV5-1,TRBJ2-2,NA,NA,15
TGTGCCAGCACGTACAGAACAGGGAGCGACGAGCAGTACTTC,CASTYRTGSDEQYF,TRBV5-8,TRBJ2-7,NA,NA,14
TGTGCCAGCTCGGAACAGGGGAAGGATGGCTACACCTTC,CASSEQGKDGYTF,TRBV18,TRBJ1-2,TRBD1,NA,13
TGTGCCACCAGTGATTCCAGGACAGTCTATGGCTACACCTTC,CATSDSRTVYGYTF,TRBV24-1,TRBJ1-2,NA,NA,14
TGTGCCTGGAGTGTACTGGACAGGAGTAATTCACCCCTCCACTTT,CAWSVLDRSNSPLHF,TRBV30,TRBJ1-6,TRBD1,few,15
TGTGCCACCAGTGACCCCACCGGGACTAGCGGGATAAACACCGGGGAGCTGTTTTTT,CATSDPTGTSGINTGELFF,TRBV24-1,TRBJ2-2,TRBD2,NA,19
TGTGCCAGCAGCTGGGGACAGCGAGAACAGCATTTT,CASSWGQREQHF,TRBV7-2,TRBJ1-5,TRBD1,NA,12
TGTGCCAGCAGTTACTCTCCGGGACAGGGAAACTATGGCTACACCTTC,CASSYSPGQGNYGYTF,TRBV27,TRBJ1-2,TRBD1,NA,16
TGTGCCAGCAGCTTAGCCGGGACAGGGGGCAACACTGAAGCTTTCTTT,CASSLAGTGGNTEAFF,TRBV7-9,TRBJ1-1,TRBD1,NA,16
TGTGCCAGCAGCGTAGGCCCAGCGGGGGTCACAGATACGCAGTATTTT,CASSVGPAGVTDTQYF,TRBV9,TRBJ2-3,TRBD2,NA,16
TGTGCCAGCAGCGAACCGGGACTAGCGGGGGTTACGCAGTATTTT,CASSEPGLAGVTQYF,TRBV7-6,TRBJ2-3,TRBD2,once,15
TGTGCCAGCAGCGTAGCTCCCTCGGCGGGACAGGTAGGCGAGCAGTACTTC,CASSVAPSAGQVGEQYF,TRBV9,TRBJ2-7,TRBD1,NA,17
TGTGCCAGCAGCTTAAGCTTATCGTCTATGAACACCGGGGAGCTGTTTTTT,CASSLSLSSMNTGELFF,TRBV7-3,TRBJ2-2,NA,NA,17
TGTGCCTGGAGTACTAGCGGGGGGCAGGAGCAGTACTTC,CAWSTSGGQEQYF,TRBV30,TRBJ2-7,TRBD2,NA,13
TGCGCCAGCAGCCAAGGGGAAGGGGGAACCTATAATTCACCCCTCCACTTT,CASSQGEGGTYNSPLHF,TRBV4-1,TRBJ1-6,NA,NA,17
TGTGCCAGCAGCCCCACAGGTGTGACCAACTATGGCTACACCTTC,CASSPTGVTNYGYTF,TRBV11-3,TRBJ1-2,NA,once,15
TGTGCCACCAGCAGAGGCGGGGGTTCAACTAATGAAAAACTGTTTTTT,CATSRGGGSTNEKLFF,TRBV15,TRBJ1-4,NA,NA,16
TGTGCCAGCAGCTTAGAAGGGGTAGCTGAAGCTTTCTTT,CASSLEGVAEAFF,TRBV7-2,TRBJ1-1,NA,NA,13
TGTGCCAGCAGCCCATCGGGACAAACTTTCAACTATGGCTACACCTTC,CASSPSGQTFNYGYTF,TRBV5-5,TRBJ1-2,NA,NA,16
TGTGCCAGTAGTGGTCAGGGGGCGCGAGAGACCCAGTACTTC,CASSGQGARETQYF,TRBV19,TRBJ2-5,TRBD1,once,14
TGTGCCAGTAGTATAGAAGCCACTAGCGGGGTCCAAGAGACCCAGTACTTC,CASSIEATSGVQETQYF,TRBV19,TRBJ2-5,TRBD2,NA,17
TGTGCCAGCAGCTCCGGCGGGACAGGGGGTGAAGCTTTCTTT,CASSSGGTGGEAFF,TRBV7-9,TRBJ1-1,TRBD1,NA,14
TGTGCCAGCAGCGTAGGACCCGTTCCATCGGGGACAGGGTCTTCTGAAGCTTTCTTT,CASSVGPVPSGTGSSEAFF,TRBV9,TRBJ1-1,TRBD1,NA,19
TGTGCCACCAGTGACAGTAGCGGAAATACGCAGTATTTT,CATSDSSGNTQYF,TRBV24-1,TRBJ2-3,NA,NA,13
TGTGCCAGCAGCCTAGCGACGGAGTCCTACAATGAGCAGTTCTTC,CASSLATESYNEQFF,TRBV4-2,TRBJ2-1,NA,NA,15
TGTGCCAGTAGTATTGCATCCGGGGTAGAGACCCAGTACTTC,CASSIASGVETQYF,TRBV19,TRBJ2-5,NA,NA,14
TGTGCCAGCAGCGATTCCCTAGGAGCTTACAATGAGCAGTTCTTC,CASSDSLGAYNEQFF,TRBV11-3,TRBJ2-1,NA,NA,15
TGTGCCAGCAGCCCGACGACTAGCGGGAGGGCTGGGGAGCTGTTTTTT,CASSPTTSGRAGELFF,TRBV3-1/TRBV3-2,TRBJ2-2,TRBD2,NA,16
TGTGCCAGCAGTTTCCCCTCGTCAGGGTTACAGCCCCAGCATTTT,CASSFPSSGLQPQHF,TRBV28,TRBJ1-5,NA,NA,15
TGCAGTGCTATCGACTATGGCTACACCTTC,CSAIDYGYTF,TRBV20-1,TRBJ1-2,NA,once,10
TGTGCCAGCAGTTTTGGAGGGGCTGACAATGAGCAGTTCTTC,CASSFGGADNEQFF,TRBV27,TRBJ2-1,NA,NA,14
TGCGCCAGCAGCCTCACCGGGACAGGCGCTAGAGAAGCTTTCTTT,CASSLTGTGAREAFF,TRBV5-1,TRBJ1-1,TRBD1,NA,15
TGTGCCAGCAGTAAGACAGGGTCCTCTTACAATGAGCAGTTCTTC,CASSKTGSSYNEQFF,TRBV6-4,TRBJ2-1,TRBD1,NA,15
TGTGCCAGCAGCACGGGACAGGGAACGAGCGAGCAGTACTTC,CASSTGQGTSEQYF,TRBV5-4,TRBJ2-7,TRBD1,NA,14
TGTGCCAGCAGCTTAGACAGGGGAACCCACGAGCAGTACTTC,CASSLDRGTHEQYF,TRBV5-4,TRBJ2-7,TRBD1,NA,14
TGTGCCAGCGACAACCAACAGGGCAATCAGCCCCAGCATTTT,CASDNQQGNQPQHF,TRBV7-9,TRBJ1-5,NA,once,14
TGTGCCTGGAGTGTAGCGGGAGGGCAAGAGACCCAGTACTTC,CAWSVAGGQETQYF,TRBV30,TRBJ2-5,TRBD2,NA,14
TGTGCCAGCACCCTCCCCGGCGGGCCCCAGCATTTT,CASTLPGGPQHF,TRBV12-3/TRBV12-4,TRBJ1-5,NA,NA,12
TGCAGCGTCGGAGGAGGGGGCGGCGAGCAGTACTTC,CSVGGGGGEQYF,TRBV29-1,TRBJ2-7,NA,many,12
TGTGCCAGCAGTGAGAGGACAGGGTTCGACGAGCAGTACTTC,CASSERTGFDEQYF,TRBV6-1,TRBJ2-7,TRBD1,few,14